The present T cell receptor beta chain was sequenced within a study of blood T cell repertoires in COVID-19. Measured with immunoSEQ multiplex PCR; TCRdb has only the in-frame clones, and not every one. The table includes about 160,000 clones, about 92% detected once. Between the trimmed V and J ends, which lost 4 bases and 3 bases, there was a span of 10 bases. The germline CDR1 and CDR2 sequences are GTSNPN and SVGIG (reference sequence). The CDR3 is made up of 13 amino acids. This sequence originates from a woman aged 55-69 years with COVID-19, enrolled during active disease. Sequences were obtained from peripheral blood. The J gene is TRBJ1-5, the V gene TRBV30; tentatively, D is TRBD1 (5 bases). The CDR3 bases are TGTGCCTGGAACGCAGGGTCCAATCAGCCCCAGCATTTT. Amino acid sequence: CAWNAGSNQPQHF.